This T cell receptor beta chain was sequenced in a study of beta chain features in type 1 diabetes. Findings of the study overall: The study found moderately but significantly shorter TCRB CDR3s in all four CD4+ subsets of Type 1 diabetes patients. Among patients, naive, central memory and Treg TCRB repertoires appeared more similar than among healthy donors.

About 120 mL of blood, on average, came from one heparinised draw per donor. CD45RO/CCR7/CD25/CD127/CD95/CD27 separated CD4+ naive, central memory, regulatory and stem cell-like memory cells by sorting. In this sample, this clone turned up a few times. Its antigen is not identified. The isolated RNA, all of it, was reverse transcribed, so expressed TCRB transcripts were what got sequenced. It was found that naive, central memory and regulatory T cell samples averaged around 3.5 million reads. This table comes from immunoSEQ multiplex PCR, and its TCRdb copy is limited to in-frame clones, with some not included. Found here are almost 350,000 clones, roughly 9% of them singletons; the top ten hold 0.9% to 1.1%. With V trimmed by 4 bases and J by 6 bases, 8 bases remained unmatched. CDR3 size: 15 residues. The germline CDR1 and CDR2 sequences are SGDLS and YYNGEE.

This clonotype was obtained from a man aged 25-45 years with type 1 diabetes. The V gene is TRBV9, the J gene TRBJ2-5; 11 bases are a match to TRBD1. Sequencing was carried out using central memory CD4+ T cells from blood. The CDR3 region is CASSYGQGAVQTQYF. The CDR3 region has the DNA TGTGCCAGCAGCTACGGACAGGGGGCCGTCCAGACCCAGTACTTC.